The T cell receptor (beta chain) described here comes from a study of cytomegalovirus exposure and HLA in healthy donors. The overall study: Earlier results showed some 120 million unique TCR beta sequences derived from 150 million to 200 million T cells. From HLA-typed donors, an early data release held about 92 million unique TCRs. Study-level findings and limits: Reports state that TCR beta sequences accurately predicted most subjects' HLA-A and HLA-B alleles. A later analysis associated 15,000 or so TCR beta sequences with HLA alleles at a 0.05 false discovery rate.

60 Vbeta and 13 Jbeta primers were used in PCR. Profiling relied on immunoSEQ multiplex PCR, and the TCRdb table lists in-frame clones only, not all of them. The sample holds about 160,000 clones; 71% are singletons and the top ten take over 2.5%. Turning to this clone: What it recognizes is unknown.

Germline-derived CDR1 and CDR2 are MDHEN and SYDVKM. The CDR3 consists of 14 residues. V lost 5 bases, J lost 4 bases, and 6 bases stayed unmatched. The specimen was PBMCs. This chain joins TRBV28 and TRBJ1-2; 8 bases are shared with TRBD1. This TCR was sampled from a woman under 40 in good health and CMV-seronegative. The CDR3 sequence is CASSLPGQVYGYTF. The CDR3 DNA reads as TGTGCCAGCAGTCTCCCGGGACAGGTCTATGGCTACACCTTC.